The 6 T cell receptor beta chains given below trace back to one sample, sequenced in a study of shared clonotypes between healthy human individuals. Data came from immunoSEQ multiplex PCR; TCRdb stores just in-frame clones and leaves some out. The sample carries millions of clones, 93% recorded once. Sample: naive CD4+ T cells from PBMCs. Subset meaning: CD45RA+ positively selected. All receptors derive from a man younger than 30 in good health. Some clones in this sample may be carry-over from other donors' samples.

The rearrangement uses TRBV5-4 and TRBJ2-3; tentatively, D is TRBD2 (7 bases). This CDR3 region has 15 residues. V lost 0 bases and J 2 bases, leaving 10 bases between the germline ends. Germline V gene sequence: CDR1 SGHNT, CDR2 YYREEE (reference sequence). CDR3 nucleotide sequence: TGTGCCAGCAGCTTGGGGCGGGGGCTCACAGATACGCAGTATTTT. It encodes CASSLGRGLTDTQYF.

Here the CDR3 reads CASSLLGLAKNIQYF. CDR3 DNA sequence: TGTGCCAGCAGTTTATTGGGTCTAGCCAAAAACATTCAGTACTTC. This chain connects TRBV27 to TRBJ2-4; D unclear. The germline V and J ends were trimmed by 1 base and 0 bases, with 7 bases remaining between them. Germline CDR1 and CDR2: MNHEY and SMNVEV (reference sequence). The CDR3 is 15 amino acids.

The rearrangement links TRBV28 to TRBJ2-7, with TRBD1 identical over 9 bases. The V gene's germline CDR1 is MDHEN and CDR2 SYDVKM. The CDR3 has 16 amino acids. Trimming took 4 bases from V and 5 from J; bases not matched to a gene: 12. In DNA form, the CDR3 reads TGTGCCAGCAGTTCGGCCGACGGGACAGGGTACAACGAGCAGTACTTC. It translates to CASSSADGTGYNEQYF.

This rearrangement joins TRBV7-9 to TRBJ1-4, with D tentatively TRBD1 (5 bases). From germline, CDR1 is SEHNR and CDR2 FQNEAQ (reference sequence). Trimming removed 5 bases at V and 11 bases at J, with 21 bases between. The CDR3 is made up of 15 amino acids. The CDR3 coding sequence is TGTGCCAGCAGCCCAGCCCTGGGGCAGGGCGGTAAACTGTTTTTT. The encoded protein is CASSPALGQGGKLFF.

This chain joins TRBV28 and TRBJ2-7; tentatively, D is TRBD2 (5 bases). CDR1 is MDHEN, CDR2 SYDVKM, per germline. Trimming pared 6 bases from V and 6 bases from J, leaving 18 bases between. The CDR3 extends over 14 amino acids. Here the CDR3 reads CASRTGIKTGEQYF. The CDR3 nucleotides are TGTGCCAGCAGGACCGGGATAAAGACCGGCGAGCAGTACTTC.

The rearrangement uses TRBV4-1 and TRBJ2-5; TRBD2 aligns across 12 bases. The CDR3 sequence is 20 residues long. CDR1 and CDR2 (germline): MGHRA, YSYEKL. Trimming took 5 bases from V and 5 from J; bases not matched to a gene: 21. CDR3 sequence: CASSRWLMGASGRERETQYF. CDR3 bases: TGCGCCAGCAGCAGATGGCTCATGGGTGCTAGCGGGAGGGAACGGGAGACCCAGTACTTC.